This entry is about one TCR beta chain. The sample is drawn from a study of blood T cell repertoires in COVID-19. In the study overall: Samples taken during acute and convalescent COVID-19 were collected in the United States, Italy and Spain.

Data came from immunoSEQ multiplex PCR; TCRdb stores just in-frame clones and leaves some out. Among some 320,000 clones listed, under 95% were seen once. The CDR3 runs 15 residues. In germline, CDR1 is SGHVS, CDR2 FNYEAQ. The ends lost 5 bases at V and 3 bases at J; junction bases unmatched: 6. Two negative PCRs, clearance, or symptom resolution characterized the recovered Cohort 3 donors. The chain has TRBV7-6 and TRBJ2-3; TRBD2 matches 9 bases. This TCR came from a man in his sixties who had recovered from COVID-19. The sequencing input was PBMCs or T cells enriched from blood (not recorded which). CDR3 loop: CASSARSGGTDTQYF. CDR3 coding DNA: TGTGCCAGCAGCGCCAGGAGCGGGGGGACAGATACGCAGTATTTT.